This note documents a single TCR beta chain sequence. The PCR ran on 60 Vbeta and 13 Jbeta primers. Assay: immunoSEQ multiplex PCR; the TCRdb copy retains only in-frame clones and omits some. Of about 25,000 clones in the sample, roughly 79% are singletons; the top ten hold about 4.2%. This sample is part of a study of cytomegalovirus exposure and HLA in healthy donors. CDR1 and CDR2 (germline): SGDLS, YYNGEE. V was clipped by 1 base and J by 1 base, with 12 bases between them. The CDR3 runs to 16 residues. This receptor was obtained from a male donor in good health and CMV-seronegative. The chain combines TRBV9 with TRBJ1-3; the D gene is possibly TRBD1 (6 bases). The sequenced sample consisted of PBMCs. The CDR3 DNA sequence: TGTGCCAGCAGCGTACACCCGGACAGTTCTGGAAACACCATATATTTT. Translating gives CASSVHPDSSGNTIYF.